Following are 6 T cell receptor beta chains from one sample sequenced in a study of T cell responses to AZD1222 COVID-19 vaccine (dated by TCRdb to about 2021). This specimen's time point label, interpreted: about 28 days (+/-7) after the second vaccine dose. The library was generated by the immunoSEQ multiplex PCR assay. This immuneACCESS table, as held by TCRdb, lists in-frame sequences with V and J called but not all clones. Of the missing ones, under half trace to an unresolved V gene in checked studies; the others have no known cause. The sample table contains fewer than 120,000 clones; only one count was recorded for about 95% of them. Around 2.8% of the sample comes from the top ten. Sequences were derived from peripheral blood, sampled 28 days after the second AZD1222 dose. All receptors come from an adult who received the AZD1222 COVID-19 vaccine.

DNA of the CDR3: TGTGCCGGGCAACCGGACAGGGGCTATGGCTACACCTTC. This codes for CAGQPDRGYGYTF. The V call is TRBV6-5, the J call TRBJ1-2; TRBD1 agrees at 9 bases. V dropped 11 bases and J dropped 4; count of bases not matched to a gene: 8. This CDR3 spans 13 amino acids. Germline V CDR1 and CDR2: MNHEY, SVGAGI.

The chain is built from TRBV7-2 and TRBJ1-2; TRBD1 matches 7 bases. CDR3 length equals 14 residues. Germline CDR1 is SGHTA and CDR2 is FQGNSA. Losses at the gene ends were 1 base for V and 4 bases for J; bases not matched to a gene: 3. The DNA of the CDR3 is TGTGCCAGCAGCTTAGGGACAGGAGGCTATGGCTACACCTTC. Translating gives CASSLGTGGYGYTF.

The J gene is TRBJ1-1, the V gene TRBV6-5; D may be TRBD1 (5 bases). This CDR3 has 15 amino acids. Trimming removed 6 bases at V and 4 bases at J, with 18 bases between. Per the germline V gene, CDR1 is MNHEY and CDR2 is SVGAGI. CDR3 protein: CASSLGRVGSTEAFF. The CDR3 nucleotides are TGTGCCAGCAGCTTGGGCAGGGTGGGGAGCACTGAAGCTTTCTTT.

The chain carries TRBV28 and TRBJ2-7; the D is unclear. Looked up from germline, CDR1 is MDHEN and CDR2 is SYDVKM. The CDR3 contains 15 residues. V was clipped by 5 bases and J by 1 base, with 15 bases between them. CDR3 DNA: TGTGCCAGCAGTGCCGGAAGTCCCGGATCCTACGAGCAGTACTTC. Amino acids: CASSAGSPGSYEQYF. Together with reference TRBV28 and TRBJ2-7, the CDR3 gives the full variable domain: DVKVTQSSRYLVKRTGEKVFLECVQDMDHENMFWYRQDPGLGLRLIYFSYDVKMKEKGDIPEGYSVSREKKERFSLILESASTNQTSMYLCASSAGSPGSYEQYFGPGTRLTVT.

The chain couples TRBV5-1 to TRBJ1-1; D is ambiguous. The CDR3 is 16 amino acids. V gave up 0 bases and J gave up 0 bases, with 12 bases separating them. In germline, CDR1 is SGHRS, CDR2 YFSETQ. The CDR3 here is CASSLGLLEMNTEAFF. CDR3 nucleotides: TGCGCCAGCAGCTTGGGACTTCTCGAGATGAACACTGAAGCTTTCTTT. Based on the CDR3 plus reference TRBV5-1 and TRBJ1-1, the full variable domain is KAGVTQTPRYLIKTRGQQVTLSCSPISGHRSVSWYQQTPGQGLQFLFEYFSETQRNKGNFPGRFSGRQFSNSRSEMNVSTLELGDSALYLCASSLGLLEMNTEAFFGQGTRLTVV.

This chain connects TRBV14 to TRBJ1-2; 7 nucleotides match TRBD1. The CDR3 sequence is 13 residues long. J gave up 12 bases and V 4 bases, and 11 bases lay outside the gene matches. Germline V CDR1 and CDR2: SGHDN, FVKESK. In DNA form, the CDR3 reads TGTGCCAGCAGCCGCTCGCCCCGACAGGGACACACCTTC. It yields the protein CASSRSPRQGHTF.